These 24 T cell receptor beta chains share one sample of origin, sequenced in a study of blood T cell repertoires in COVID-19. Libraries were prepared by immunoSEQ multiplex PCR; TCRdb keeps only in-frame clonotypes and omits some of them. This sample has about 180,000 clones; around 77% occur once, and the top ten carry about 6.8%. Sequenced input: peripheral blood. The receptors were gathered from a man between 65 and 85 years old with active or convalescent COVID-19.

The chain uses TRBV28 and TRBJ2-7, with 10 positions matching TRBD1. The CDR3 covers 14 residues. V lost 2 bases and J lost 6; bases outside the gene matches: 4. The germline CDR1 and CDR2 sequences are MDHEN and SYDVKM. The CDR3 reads CASSLGTGVAEQYF. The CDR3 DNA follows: TGTGCCAGCAGTTTAGGGACAGGGGTTGCCGAGCAGTACTTC.

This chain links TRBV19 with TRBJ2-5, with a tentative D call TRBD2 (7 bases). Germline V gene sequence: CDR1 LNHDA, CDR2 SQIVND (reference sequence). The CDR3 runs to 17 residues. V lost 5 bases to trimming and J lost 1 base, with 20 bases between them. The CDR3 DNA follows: TGTGCCAGTAGTCTTATCTGGCAAGGGGGGGGCCAAGAGACCCAGTACTTC. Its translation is CASSLIWQGGGQETQYF.

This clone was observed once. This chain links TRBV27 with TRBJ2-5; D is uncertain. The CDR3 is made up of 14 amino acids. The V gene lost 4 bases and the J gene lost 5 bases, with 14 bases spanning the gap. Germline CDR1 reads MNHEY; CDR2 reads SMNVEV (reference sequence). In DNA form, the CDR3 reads TGTGCCAGCAGTTCCTGGCTATCCAGGGAGACCCAGTACTTC. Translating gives CASSSWLSRETQYF.

The CDR3 bases are TGTGCCAGCAGCTTCCGGGTGATAGGGGATAATTCACCCCTCCACTTT. It codes for CASSFRVIGDNSPLHF. The chain couples TRBV7-2 to TRBJ1-6; tentatively, D is TRBD1 (5 bases). The length of the CDR3 is 16 residues. The V and J ends lost 3 bases and 5 bases respectively, with 14 bases between them. Germline V gives CDR1 SGHTA, CDR2 FQGNSA.

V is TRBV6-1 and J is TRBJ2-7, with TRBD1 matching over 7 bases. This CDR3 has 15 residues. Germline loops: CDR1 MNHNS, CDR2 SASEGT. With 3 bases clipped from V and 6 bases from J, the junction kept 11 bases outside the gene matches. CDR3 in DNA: TGTGCCAGCAGTGAGACGGCAGGGGGTTGGTCCGAGCAGTACTTC. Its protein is CASSETAGGWSEQYF.

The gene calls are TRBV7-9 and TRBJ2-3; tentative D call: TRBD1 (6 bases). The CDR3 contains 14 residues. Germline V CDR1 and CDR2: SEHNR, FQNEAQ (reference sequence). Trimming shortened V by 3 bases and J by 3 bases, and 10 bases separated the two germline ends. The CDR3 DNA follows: TGTGCCAGCAGCTTGACAGGTCTAACAGATACGCAGTATTTT. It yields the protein CASSLTGLTDTQYF.

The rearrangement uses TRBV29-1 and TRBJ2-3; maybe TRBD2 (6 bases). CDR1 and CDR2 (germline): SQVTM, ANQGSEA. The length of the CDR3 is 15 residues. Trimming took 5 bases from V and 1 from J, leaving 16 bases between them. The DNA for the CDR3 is TGCAGCGTTCAGCAGGCGGGATCGGGCACAGATACGCAGTATTTT. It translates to CSVQQAGSGTDTQYF.

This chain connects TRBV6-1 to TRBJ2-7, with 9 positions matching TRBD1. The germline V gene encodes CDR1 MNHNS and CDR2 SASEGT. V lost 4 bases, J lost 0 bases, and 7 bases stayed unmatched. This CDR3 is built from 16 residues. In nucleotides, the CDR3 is TGTGCCAGCAGTGCAACAGGGGGCACGATCTCCTACGAGCAGTACTTC. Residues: CASSATGGTISYEQYF.

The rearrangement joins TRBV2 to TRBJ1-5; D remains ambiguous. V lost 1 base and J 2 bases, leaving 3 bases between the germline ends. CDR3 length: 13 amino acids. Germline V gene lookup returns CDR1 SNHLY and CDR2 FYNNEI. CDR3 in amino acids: CASSEERNQPQHF. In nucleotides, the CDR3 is TGTGCCAGCAGTGAAGAGCGCAATCAGCCCCAGCATTTT.

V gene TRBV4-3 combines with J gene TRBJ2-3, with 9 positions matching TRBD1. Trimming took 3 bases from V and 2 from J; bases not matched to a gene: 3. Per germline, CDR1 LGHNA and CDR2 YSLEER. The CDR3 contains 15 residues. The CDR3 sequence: CASSQTGGPTDTQYF. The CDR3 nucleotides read TGCGCCAGCAGCCAGACAGGGGGGCCCACAGATACGCAGTATTTT.

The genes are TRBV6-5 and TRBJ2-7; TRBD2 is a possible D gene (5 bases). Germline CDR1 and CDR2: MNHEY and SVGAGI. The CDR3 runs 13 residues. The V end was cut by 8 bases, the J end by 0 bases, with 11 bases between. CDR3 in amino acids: CASGGPSSYEQYF. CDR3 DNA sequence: TGTGCCAGCGGAGGCCCGAGCTCCTACGAGCAGTACTTC.

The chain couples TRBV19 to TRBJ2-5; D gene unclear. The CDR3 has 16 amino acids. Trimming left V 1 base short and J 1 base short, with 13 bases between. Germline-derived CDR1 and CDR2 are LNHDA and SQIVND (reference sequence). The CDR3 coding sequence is TGTGCCAGTAGTATAGGGCAGGCCCTGGGCCAAGAGACCCAGTACTTC. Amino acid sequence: CASSIGQALGQETQYF.

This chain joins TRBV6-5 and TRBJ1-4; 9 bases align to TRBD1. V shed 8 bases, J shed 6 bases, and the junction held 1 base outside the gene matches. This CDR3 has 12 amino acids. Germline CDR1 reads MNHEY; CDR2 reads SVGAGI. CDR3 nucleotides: TGTGCCAGCGGGACAGGGTATGAAAAACTGTTTTTT. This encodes CASGTGYEKLFF.

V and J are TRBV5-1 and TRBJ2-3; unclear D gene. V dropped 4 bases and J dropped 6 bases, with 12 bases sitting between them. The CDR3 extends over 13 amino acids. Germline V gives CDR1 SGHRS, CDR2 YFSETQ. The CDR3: CASSPSLRDTQYF. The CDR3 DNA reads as TGCGCCAGCAGCCCATCCTTGAGGGATACGCAGTATTTT.

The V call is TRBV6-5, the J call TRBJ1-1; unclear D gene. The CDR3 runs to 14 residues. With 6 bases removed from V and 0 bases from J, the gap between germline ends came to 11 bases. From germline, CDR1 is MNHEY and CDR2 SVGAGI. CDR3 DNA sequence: TGTGCCAGCAGGGGGTGGACTCTGAACACTGAAGCTTTCTTT. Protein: CASRGWTLNTEAFF.

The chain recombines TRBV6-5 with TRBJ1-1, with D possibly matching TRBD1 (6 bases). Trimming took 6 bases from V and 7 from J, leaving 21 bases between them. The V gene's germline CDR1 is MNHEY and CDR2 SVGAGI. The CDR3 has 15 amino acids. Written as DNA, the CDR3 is TGTGCCAGCAGCCGGACAGTTTCCGGTAAGGATGAAGCTTTCTTT. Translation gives CASSRTVSGKDEAFF.

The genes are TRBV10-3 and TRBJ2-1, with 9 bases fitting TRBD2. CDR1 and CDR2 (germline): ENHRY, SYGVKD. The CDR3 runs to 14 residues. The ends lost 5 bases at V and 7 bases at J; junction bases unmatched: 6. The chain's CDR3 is CAISSSGSENEQFF. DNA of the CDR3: TGTGCCATCAGTAGTAGCGGGAGCGAGAATGAGCAGTTCTTC.

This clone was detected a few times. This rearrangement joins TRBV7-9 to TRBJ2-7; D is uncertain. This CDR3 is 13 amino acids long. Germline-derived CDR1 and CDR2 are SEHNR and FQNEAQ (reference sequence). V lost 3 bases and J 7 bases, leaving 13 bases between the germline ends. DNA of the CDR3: TGTGCCAGCAGCTTGGTGGCAACCTCGGAGCAGTACTTC. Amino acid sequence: CASSLVATSEQYF.

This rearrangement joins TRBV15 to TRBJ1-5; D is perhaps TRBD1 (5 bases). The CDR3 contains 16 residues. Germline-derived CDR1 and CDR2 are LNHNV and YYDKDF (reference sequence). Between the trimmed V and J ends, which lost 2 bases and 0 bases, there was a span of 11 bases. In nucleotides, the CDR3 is TGTGCCACCAGCAGACAGGGAGGGTATAGCAATCAGCCCCAGCATTTT. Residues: CATSRQGGYSNQPQHF.

This CDR3 is CASSYNEFGGIGYTF. CDR3 sequence (DNA): TGTGCCAGCAGTTACAACGAATTTGGGGGGATAGGCTACACCTTC. V is TRBV6-5 and J is TRBJ1-2; D is possibly TRBD1 (5 bases). CDR1 is MNHEY, CDR2 SVGAGI, per germline. Trimming stripped 2 bases from V and 8 bases from J, with 18 bases between. The CDR3 is made up of 15 amino acids.

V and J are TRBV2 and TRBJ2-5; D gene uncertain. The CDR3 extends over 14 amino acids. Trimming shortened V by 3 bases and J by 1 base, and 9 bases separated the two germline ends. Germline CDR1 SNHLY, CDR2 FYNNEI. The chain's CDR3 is CASSERNGQETQYF. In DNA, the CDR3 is TGTGCCAGCAGTGAGCGGAACGGCCAAGAGACCCAGTACTTC.

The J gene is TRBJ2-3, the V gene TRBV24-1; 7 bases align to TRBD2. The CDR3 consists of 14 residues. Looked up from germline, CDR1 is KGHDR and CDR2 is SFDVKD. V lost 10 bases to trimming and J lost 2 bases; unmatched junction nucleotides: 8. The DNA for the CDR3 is TGTGCCACGTCCGCGGGGGATTACACAGATACGCAGTATTTT. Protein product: CATSAGDYTDTQYF.

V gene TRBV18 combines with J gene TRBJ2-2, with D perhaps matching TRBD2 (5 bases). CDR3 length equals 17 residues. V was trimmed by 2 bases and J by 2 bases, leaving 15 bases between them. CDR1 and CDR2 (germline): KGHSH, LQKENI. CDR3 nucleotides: TGTGCCAGCTCACCATTAACGTTGAGCGGTAACACCGGGGAGCTGTTTTTT. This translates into CASSPLTLSGNTGELFF.

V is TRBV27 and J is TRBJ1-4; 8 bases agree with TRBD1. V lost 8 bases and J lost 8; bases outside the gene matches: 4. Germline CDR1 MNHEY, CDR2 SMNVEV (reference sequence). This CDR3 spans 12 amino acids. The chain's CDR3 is CASRQGREKLFF. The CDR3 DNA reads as TGTGCCAGCCGACAGGGGCGGGAAAAACTGTTTTTT.